This TCR beta chain stems from a study of shared clonotypes between healthy human individuals. Germline V lookup: CDR1 SGDLS, CDR2 YYNGEE. The ends were cut back, 4 bases at V and 1 base at J, with 12 bases in the middle. The CDR3 is 15 residues long. About this clone itself: The antigen is undetermined.

Every contributor of samples was a Caucasian grown-up residing in Nashville, Tennessee. CD4+ cell separation produced CD45RA+ naive and CD45RA-negative memory subsets. General study results and limits: Sampling covered nothing but blood. Tissue TCR repertoires likely differ from those found in blood.

The protocol was immunoSEQ multiplex PCR, while the TCRdb copy is restricted to in-frame clones and leaves out a portion. Seen here are about 230,000 clones, about 69% observed once, and the top ten hold around 10%. The V gene is TRBV9, the J gene TRBJ2-4; D call uncertain. This TCR came from a man aged 25 to 40 in good health. Input material: memory CD4+ T cells sorted from blood. The subset: CD45RA-negative fraction. In nucleotides, the CDR3 is TGTGCCAGCAGCCTTAGAGCCGGGGCCAAAAACATTCAGTACTTC. Protein sequence: CASSLRAGAKNIQYF.